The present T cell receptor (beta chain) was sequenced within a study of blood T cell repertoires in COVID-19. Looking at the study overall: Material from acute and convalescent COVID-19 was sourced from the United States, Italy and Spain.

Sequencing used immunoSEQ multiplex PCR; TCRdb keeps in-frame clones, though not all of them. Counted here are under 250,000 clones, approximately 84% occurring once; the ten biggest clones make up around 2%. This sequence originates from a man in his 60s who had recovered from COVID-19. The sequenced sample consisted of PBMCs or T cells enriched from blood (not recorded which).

As DNA, the CDR3 is TGCGCCAGCAGCCAACTAGCGGGGGGCGTCCACGAGCAGTACTTC. Encoded protein: CASSQLAGGVHEQYF. The V gene is TRBV5-1, the J gene TRBJ2-7; TRBD2 matches at 12 bases. Trimming at V came to 4 bases and at J to 5 bases, leaving 7 bases not matched to a gene. The germline gives CDR1 SGHRS, CDR2 YFSETQ. The CDR3 is made up of 15 amino acids.